The entry below describes one TCR beta chain. What it binds is unknown. These data belong to a study of blood T cells in healthy people across ages. CDR3 length: 13 residues. Germline assignment: CDR1 DFQATT and CDR2 SNEGSKA (reference sequence). V dropped 5 bases and J dropped 12 bases, with 19 bases sitting between them. Healthy individuals of Caucasian origin from Russia, aged about 6 to 100, served as donors. Each sample gave at least 6 million isolated PBMCs. A J-beta primer mix and a sample-barcoded 5' primer were used in a second PCR of about 7 to 12 cycles. Each cDNA was tagged by a template-switch adaptor containing 12 random nucleotides. One entry per CDR3 protein results from TCRdb running MiXCR on the 5' RACE reads. This sample has approximately 800,000 distinct CDR3 sequences, with approximately 53% found just once. Findings and limits, study-wide: PBMC samples, being unsorted, prevented any conclusive comparison of naive and antigen-experienced cells.

This clonotype originated in a man older than 75 in good health. Sequencing was done on a sample of blood. The chain employs TRBV20-1 and TRBJ1-4, with no clear D. CDR3 nucleotide sequence: TGCAGTGCTTACATCAGGAACGGGAATCAACTGTTTTTT. Its protein is CSAYIRNGNQLFF.